This T cell receptor (beta chain) emerged from a study of blood T cells in healthy people across ages. Germline CDR1 reads SGHTA; CDR2 reads FQGTGA. V shed 5 bases and J shed 2 bases, with 9 bases lying between them. CDR3 length equals 13 residues. The donors, healthy Caucasians from Russia, were aged roughly 6 to 90. It was with a sample-barcoded 5' primer and a J-beta primer mix that a second PCR of roughly 7 to 12 cycles was run. TCRdb reprocessed the 5' RACE reads with MiXCR, giving one entry per CDR3 protein. The table shows around 780,000 distinct CDR3 sequences, with roughly 26% occurring only once. Findings and limits, study-wide: Strong correlation existed between TCR beta diversity and naive T cell percentage.

This clonotype was counted a few times. The antigen remains unidentified. This sample also belongs to another study, concerning T cells of mothers and their children. Per that paper: Six children, together with their three healthy Caucasian mothers, made up the donors.

This TCR came from a boy younger than 18 in good health. This rearrangement joins TRBV7-3 to TRBJ2-5, with D unresolved. Source material: blood. This CDR3 is CASSVGWQETQYF. The CDR3 nucleotides are TGTGCCAGCAGCGTCGGATGGCAAGAGACCCAGTACTTC.